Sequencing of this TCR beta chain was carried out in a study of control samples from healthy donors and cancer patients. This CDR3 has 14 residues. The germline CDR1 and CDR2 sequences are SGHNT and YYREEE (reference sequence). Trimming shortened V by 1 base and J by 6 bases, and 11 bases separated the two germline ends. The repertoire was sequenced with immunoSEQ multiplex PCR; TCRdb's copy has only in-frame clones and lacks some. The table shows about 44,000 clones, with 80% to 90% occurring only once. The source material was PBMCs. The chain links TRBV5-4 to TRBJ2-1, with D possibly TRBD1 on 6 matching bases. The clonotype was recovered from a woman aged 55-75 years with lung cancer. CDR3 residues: CASSLSDRSNEQFF. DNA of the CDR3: TGTGCCAGCAGCTTGAGTGACAGGTCCAATGAGCAGTTCTTC.